This T cell receptor beta chain was sequenced for a study of blood T cell repertoires in COVID-19. The table lists this clone with a few counts. This table comes from immunoSEQ multiplex PCR, and its TCRdb copy is limited to in-frame clones, with some not included. The table has tens of thousands of clones, approximately 87% seen once. The sample consisted of peripheral blood. The origin of this receptor is a human donor in a cohort sampled during active COVID-19.

CDR3 amino acids: CASTPVQGINQPQHF. The CDR3, as DNA: TGTGCCAGCACTCCGGTGCAGGGGATCAATCAGCCCCAGCATTTT. This chain uses TRBV27 with TRBJ1-5, with TRBD1 as a possible D gene (6 bases). The germline V gene has CDR1 MNHEY and CDR2 SMNVEV (reference sequence). The CDR3 length is 15 residues. Trimming cost V 7 bases and J 3 bases, with 16 bases left between them.